This T cell receptor (beta chain) comes out of a study of identical twins. TCRdb analysed the 5' RACE reads with MiXCR anew, one entry per CDR3 protein. This sample yields just over 450,000 distinct CDR3 sequences, of which over 12% are seen a single time; around 0.57% belongs to the top ten. This CDR3 region has 15 residues. V gave up 1 base and J gave up 2 bases, with 9 bases separating them. CDR1 and CDR2 from the germline V gene are SGHTA and FQGNSA. This sample also appeared in a second study, on yellow fever vaccine responses in identical twins. From that second work: Each twin's T cell response to the vaccine was reported to look partly convergent and partly personalized.

The TCR comes from a woman younger than 35 in good health. Sequencing was carried out using CD4+ T cells sorted from blood. V usage is TRBV7-2 and J usage is TRBJ2-1; no firm D call. The chain's CDR3 is CASSLDSGTYNEQFF. DNA for the CDR3: TGTGCCAGCAGCTTAGATTCGGGTACCTACAATGAGCAGTTCTTC. The full variable domain, rest sourced from reference TRBV7-2 and TRBJ2-1, is GAGVSQSPSNKVTEKGKDVELRCDPISGHTALYWYRQSLGQGLEFLIYFQGNSAPDKSGLPSDRFSAERTGGSVSTLTIQRTQQEDSAVYLCASSLDSGTYNEQFFGPGTRLTVL.